This TCR beta chain was found in a study of shared clonotypes between healthy human individuals. The ends lost 4 bases at V and 9 bases at J; junction bases unmatched: 7. The CDR3 has 13 amino acids. From germline, CDR1 is SGHNT and CDR2 YYREEE (reference sequence). Investigators divided CD4+ cells into CD45RA+ naive and CD45RA-negative memory subsets. Every subset had its genomic DNA shared out evenly among several immunoSEQ plates. The assay was immunoSEQ multiplex PCR, and TCRdb's table has in-frame clones only and misses some. The sample holds around 1,100,000 clones, 70% to 85% seen once. V and J are TRBV5-4 and TRBJ2-1, with TRBD2 identical over 7 bases. This receptor was obtained from a man aged 18 to 35 in good health. Some clones in this sample may be carry-over from other donors' samples. The sample consisted of memory CD4+ T cells from PBMCs. Regarding subset: CD45RA-negative fraction. The CDR3 spells CASSQTSWSEQFF. The CDR3, as DNA: TGTGCCAGCAGCCAGACTAGCTGGTCTGAGCAGTTCTTC.